The present TCR beta chain was sequenced within a study of T cells in tumors after PD-1 blockade. As for the study in general: A subset received ongoing vismodegib 150 mg daily alongside anti-PD-1 therapy. Peripheral blood samples averaged 36,536 unique clonotypes and 100,000 to 130,000 templates.

Here immunoSEQ multiplex PCR was the method, and the copy in TCRdb shows in-frame clones only, minus some. The sample shows around 19,000 clones, over 75% of them seen only once. The CDR3 has 15 amino acids. Germline V lookup: CDR1 MGHDK, CDR2 SYGVNS. V lost 7 bases and J 0 bases, leaving 16 bases between the germline ends. Input was roughly 600 ng to 6,004 ng of genomic DNA from tumor or blood. The sample here was PBMCs, taken before anti-PD-1 treatment. The clonotype comes from a human donor with basal cell carcinoma. The rearrangement links TRBV25-1 to TRBJ2-7, with D possibly TRBD2 on 6 matching bases. CDR3 amino acids: CASTESGTPSYEQYF. The CDR3 DNA is TGTGCCAGCACCGAGTCCGGGACTCCCTCCTACGAGCAGTACTTC.